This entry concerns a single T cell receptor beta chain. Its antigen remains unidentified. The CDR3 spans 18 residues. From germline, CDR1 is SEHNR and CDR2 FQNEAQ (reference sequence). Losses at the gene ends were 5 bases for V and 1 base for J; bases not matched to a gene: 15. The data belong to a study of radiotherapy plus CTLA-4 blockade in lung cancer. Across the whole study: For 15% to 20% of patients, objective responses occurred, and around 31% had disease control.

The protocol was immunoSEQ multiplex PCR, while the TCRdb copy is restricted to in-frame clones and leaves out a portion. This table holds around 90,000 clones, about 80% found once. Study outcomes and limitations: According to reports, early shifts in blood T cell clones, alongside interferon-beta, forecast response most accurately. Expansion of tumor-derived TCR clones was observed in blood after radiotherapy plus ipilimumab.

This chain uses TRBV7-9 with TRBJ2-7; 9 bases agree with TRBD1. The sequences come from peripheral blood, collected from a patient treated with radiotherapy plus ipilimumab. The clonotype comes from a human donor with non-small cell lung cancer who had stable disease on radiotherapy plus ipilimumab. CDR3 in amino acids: CASSPVPGQGVGSYEQYF. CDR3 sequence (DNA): TGTGCCAGCAGCCCAGTCCCGGGACAGGGCGTCGGATCCTACGAGCAGTACTTC.